A selection of T cell receptor beta chains follows, all from one sample in a study of radiotherapy plus CTLA-4 blockade in lung cancer. The table came from immunoSEQ multiplex PCR; TCRdb's copy has only in-frame clones and leaves some out. The sample records some 100,000 clones, about 83% being singletons. The sample was peripheral blood, taken from a patient treated with radiotherapy plus ipilimumab. These receptor sequences come from a human donor with non-small cell lung cancer that progressed on radiotherapy plus ipilimumab. Each CDR3 is given with its conserved first and last residue. Fields, in order: clone size, D gene, V gene, J gene, CDR3 protein, CDR3 DNA. D genes are given only for firm matches. For some rows the clone size is stated as once, few or many, or as a class when expanded; others skip it.

size: NA
D: TRBD2
V: TRBV7-6
J: TRBJ2-3
CDR3: CASSLRTSGNPTDTQYF
DNA: TGTGCCAGCAGCTTGCGGACTAGCGGGAACCCCACAGATACGCAGTATTTT

size: NA
D: NA
V: TRBV11-2
J: TRBJ1-2
CDR3: CASSLVGDNYGYTF
DNA: TGTGCCAGCAGCTTAGTGGGGGATAACTATGGCTACACCTTC

size: once
D: TRBD1
V: TRBV7-9
J: TRBJ2-6
CDR3: CASSFPLRQGQVGANVLTF
DNA: TGTGCCAGCAGCTTCCCCTTGCGACAGGGTCAGGTTGGGGCCAACGTCCTGACTTTC

size: few
D: NA
V: TRBV3-2
J: TRBJ2-7
CDR3: CASPPPGYF
DNA: TGTGCCAGCCCCCCCCCGGGGTACTTC

size: NA
D: NA
V: TRBV30
J: TRBJ1-5
CDR3: CAWSLGSQPQHF
DNA: TGTGCCTGGAGTCTGGGATCTCAGCCCCAGCATTTT

size: NA
D: TRBD2
V: TRBV5-4
J: TRBJ2-1
CDR3: CASSSFSGGTNEQFF
DNA: TGTGCCAGCAGCTCATTTAGCGGGGGAACGAATGAGCAGTTCTTC

size: once
D: NA
V: TRBV19
J: TRBJ1-5
CDR3: CASSIGSGMGQPQHF
DNA: TGTGCCAGTAGTATTGGGTCAGGGATGGGACAGCCCCAGCATTTT

size: NA
D: NA
V: TRBV7-2
J: TRBJ1-2
CDR3: CASSPGTLYGYTF
DNA: TGTGCCAGCAGCCCCGGGACCCTCTATGGCTACACCTTC

size: once
D: NA
V: TRBV7-9
J: TRBJ2-1
CDR3: CASSLGVEALNEQFF
DNA: TGTGCCAGCAGCTTAGGGGTGGAAGCGCTCAATGAGCAGTTCTTC

size: NA
D: TRBD1
V: TRBV28
J: TRBJ1-4
CDR3: CASSSFPGTANEKLFF
DNA: TGTGCCAGCAGCTCCTTTCCCGGGACAGCAAATGAAAAACTGTTTTTT

size: NA
D: TRBD1
V: TRBV5-4
J: TRBJ2-5
CDR3: CASSSGQHQETQYF
DNA: TGTGCCAGCAGCTCGGGACAGCACCAAGAGACCCAGTACTTC

size: NA
D: NA
V: TRBV7-2
J: TRBJ1-1
CDR3: CASSGRVSNTEAFF
DNA: TGTGCCAGCAGCGGCAGGGTGTCCAACACTGAAGCTTTCTTT

size: NA
D: NA
V: TRBV28
J: TRBJ1-1
CDR3: CASSLPQGGSTEAFF
DNA: TGTGCCAGCAGTTTACCCCAGGGCGGTTCGACTGAAGCTTTCTTT

size: NA
D: TRBD1
V: TRBV6-5
J: TRBJ1-4
CDR3: CASSYRGQGAAEKLFF
DNA: TGTGCCAGCAGTTACCGGGGACAGGGGGCGGCTGAAAAACTGTTTTTT

size: once
D: NA
V: TRBV18
J: TRBJ2-7
CDR3: CASSPRSYEQYF
DNA: TGTGCCAGCTCACCTAGGAGCTACGAGCAGTACTTC

size: few
D: NA
V: TRBV10-3
J: TRBJ1-2
CDR3: CAISEGGSNGRDYTF
DNA: TGTGCCATCAGTGAGGGCGGGTCTAACGGCAGGGACTACACCTTC

size: NA
D: TRBD1
V: TRBV25-1
J: TRBJ1-1
CDR3: CASGTGGAWTEAFF
DNA: TGTGCCAGCGGCACAGGGGGCGCCTGGACTGAAGCTTTCTTT

size: NA
D: TRBD2
V: TRBV28
J: TRBJ2-3
CDR3: CASSTSGLAGDTQYF
DNA: TGTGCCAGCAGTACCTCGGGACTAGCGGGAGATACGCAGTATTTT

size: NA
D: NA
V: TRBV18
J: TRBJ1-1
CDR3: CASSPGRAAFF
DNA: TGTGCCAGCTCACCAGGGAGGGCAGCTTTCTTT

size: NA
D: TRBD2
V: TRBV7-2
J: TRBJ2-7
CDR3: CASSADGLAGVGEQYF
DNA: TGTGCCAGCAGCGCCGACGGACTAGCGGGAGTGGGTGAGCAGTACTTC

size: NA
D: NA
V: TRBV6-5
J: TRBJ2-7
CDR3: CASSYGDEQYF
DNA: TGTGCCAGCAGTTACGGCGACGAGCAGTACTTC

size: NA
D: TRBD2
V: TRBV30
J: TRBJ2-1
CDR3: CAWRGTSGFNEQFF
DNA: TGTGCCTGGAGGGGGACTAGCGGGTTTAATGAGCAGTTCTTC

size: NA
D: TRBD1
V: TRBV18
J: TRBJ2-7
CDR3: CASSPRAGGSPYEQYF
DNA: TGTGCCAGCTCACCAAGGGCAGGGGGTTCACCCTACGAGCAGTACTTC

size: NA
D: TRBD2
V: TRBV19
J: TRBJ2-5
CDR3: CASSRASGGEETQYF
DNA: TGTGCCAGTAGTAGGGCTAGCGGGGGGGAAGAGACCCAGTACTTC

size: NA
D: NA
V: TRBV30
J: TRBJ1-4
CDR3: CAWSEQAREKLLF
DNA: TGTGCCTGGAGTGAACAGGCGCGGGAAAAACTGCTTTTT

size: NA
D: NA
V: TRBV27
J: TRBJ2-7
CDR3: CASSLKGVASYEQYF
DNA: TGTGCCAGCAGTCTCAAGGGAGTTGCAAGTTACGAGCAGTACTTC

size: few
D: NA
V: TRBV2
J: TRBJ2-5
CDR3: CASSELTWRETQYF
DNA: TGTGCCAGCAGTGAATTGACCTGGCGGGAGACCCAGTACTTC

size: few
D: TRBD1
V: TRBV7-9
J: TRBJ1-1
CDR3: CASSDPGGAFF
DNA: TGTGCCAGCAGCGACCCAGGGGGAGCTTTCTTT

size: NA
D: TRBD1
V: TRBV27
J: TRBJ1-1
CDR3: CASSSRQGGLNTEAFF
DNA: TGTGCCAGCAGTTCCCGACAGGGTGGCTTGAACACTGAAGCTTTCTTT

size: NA
D: TRBD1
V: TRBV9
J: TRBJ2-4
CDR3: CASSVSEDRTQYF
DNA: TGTGCCAGCAGCGTATCCGAGGACAGGACTCAGTACTTC

size: NA
D: TRBD1
V: TRBV7-9
J: TRBJ1-2
CDR3: CASSLGQVNYGYTF
DNA: TGTGCCAGCAGCTTGGGACAGGTCAACTATGGCTACACCTTC

size: NA
D: NA
V: TRBV18
J: TRBJ2-1
CDR3: CASSPSTSRAPNEQFF
DNA: TGTGCCAGCTCACCATCTACTAGCCGGGCACCCAATGAGCAGTTCTTC

size: NA
D: TRBD1
V: TRBV20-1
J: TRBJ1-1
CDR3: CSATGGTEAFF
DNA: TGCAGTGCTACAGGGGGCACTGAAGCTTTCTTT

size: NA
D: NA
V: TRBV14
J: TRBJ1-3
CDR3: CASSPQVGNTIYF
DNA: TGTGCCAGCAGCCCCCAAGTAGGAAACACCATATATTTT

size: NA
D: NA
V: TRBV19
J: TRBJ1-1
CDR3: CASSTSPGNTEAFF
DNA: TGTGCCAGTAGTACGTCCCCGGGGAACACTGAAGCTTTCTTT

size: once
D: NA
V: TRBV18
J: TRBJ1-2
CDR3: CASSPTAQGSYGYTF
DNA: TGTGCCAGCTCACCAACCGCACAGGGTTCCTATGGCTACACCTTC

size: NA
D: NA
V: TRBV19
J: TRBJ1-3
CDR3: CASSIVSGTSGNTIYF
DNA: TGTGCCAGTAGTATAGTTAGCGGAACCTCTGGAAACACCATATATTTT

size: NA
D: TRBD1
V: TRBV11-3
J: TRBJ2-1
CDR3: CASSQGTGPYNEQFF
DNA: TGTGCCAGCAGCCAAGGGACAGGACCGTACAATGAGCAGTTCTTC

size: NA
D: NA
V: TRBV10-3
J: TRBJ1-1
CDR3: CAISGDGWNTEAFF
DNA: TGTGCCATCAGTGGGGACGGGTGGAACACTGAAGCTTTCTTT

size: NA
D: NA
V: TRBV5-4
J: TRBJ2-1
CDR3: CASSSGTGSGRANNEQFF
DNA: TGTGCCAGCAGCTCCGGGACTGGGTCAGGGAGAGCAAACAATGAGCAGTTCTTC